These 2 T cell receptor beta chains were all obtained from the same sample, sequenced in a study of blood T cell repertoires in COVID-19. Using immunoSEQ multiplex PCR, the repertoire was profiled, and TCRdb retains in-frame clones only, with some absent. The table lists about 300,000 clones, roughly 82% of them singletons, with under 2% in the top ten. Sequencing used peripheral blood. These receptors were taken from a woman aged 50 to 60 with acute or convalescent COVID-19.

V and J are TRBV5-5 and TRBJ2-3; TRBD2 is a possible D gene (6 bases). Germline CDR1 SGHKS, CDR2 YYEKEE (reference sequence). Trimming took off 7 bases at V and 0 bases at J, with 12 bases between the two ends. The CDR3 spans 14 residues. The CDR3, as DNA: TGTGCCAGCGGTCCGAGCGGGAGCACAGATACGCAGTATTTT. Translation: CASGPSGSTDTQYF.

The table lists this clone with a count of one. V usage is TRBV7-9 and J usage is TRBJ2-7; 7 bases agree with TRBD2. J gave up 5 bases and V 3 bases, and 4 bases lay outside the gene matches. In germline, CDR1 is SEHNR, CDR2 FQNEAQ (reference sequence). The CDR3 is 13 residues long. The CDR3 spells CASSFAGRDEQYF. The CDR3 nucleotides read TGTGCCAGCAGCTTTGCGGGGAGGGACGAGCAGTACTTC.